This record looks at one TCR beta chain sequence and its context. The antigen remains undetermined. Gene names are mouse gene names. With the read ending 4 residues before the CDR3 end, the germline J gene is used to fill in that end. The identical CDR3 is also encoded by other nucleotide sequences in the sample. The data belong to a study of CD8+ T cells in alopecia areata. Overall study context: Spontaneous alopecia affected the approximately 6-13-month-old C3H/HeJ graft donors, whose skin was transplanted to roughly 7-10-week-old female C3H/HeJ mice. Study-level results: Although TCR sharing was seen in mice, sharing across patients was less clear, possibly for HLA-related reasons.

Germline CDR1 reads NSQYPW; CDR2 reads LRSPGD (reference sequence). V shed 0 bases and J 3 bases; nucleotides not matched to a gene: 1. This CDR3 is built from 15 residues. Cells from pooled cutaneous lymph nodes were sorted by CD4, CD8alpha, NKG2D, NKG2ACE and other markers. Extracted RNA was reverse transcribed into cDNA, the sequencing template. Measured with immunoSEQ multiplex PCR; TCRdb has only the in-frame clones, and not every one. The sample contains 200,000 to 300,000 clones, none occurring once; 0.9% to 1.5% lies in the top ten. The V gene is TRBV1, the J gene TRBJ2-1, with 8 bases aligning to TRBD1. The receptor was isolated from a C3H/HeJ mouse with alopecia areata. For this mouse line, the MHC haplotype is H2-k. Sequencing input: CD4+ T cells sorted from a lymph node. The part of the CDR3 DNA that was read is TGCACCTGCAGTGCAGACAGGGGGCCCTATGCT. Its translation: CTCSADRGPYA. The CDR3, in full, reads CTCSADRGPYAEQFF.